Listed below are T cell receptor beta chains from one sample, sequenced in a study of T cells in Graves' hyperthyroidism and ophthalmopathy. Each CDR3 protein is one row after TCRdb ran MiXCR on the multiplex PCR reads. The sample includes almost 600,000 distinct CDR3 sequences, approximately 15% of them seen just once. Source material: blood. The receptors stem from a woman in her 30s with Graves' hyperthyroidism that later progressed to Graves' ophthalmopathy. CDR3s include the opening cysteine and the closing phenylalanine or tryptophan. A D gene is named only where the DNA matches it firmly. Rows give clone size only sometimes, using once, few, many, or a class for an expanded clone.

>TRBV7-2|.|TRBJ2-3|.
CAGSLGSVTDTQYF
TGTGCCGGCAGCTTAGGTTCAGTCACAGATACGCAGTATTTT
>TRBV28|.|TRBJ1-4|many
CASSFGTAEKLFF
TGTGCCAGCAGTTTCGGGACGGCTGAAAAACTGTTTTTT
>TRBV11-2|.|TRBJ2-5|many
CASSLGLGQPQETQYF
TGTGCCAGCAGCTTAGGACTGGGGCAGCCACAAGAGACCCAGTACTTC
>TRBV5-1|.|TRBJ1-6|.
CASSLRSPGFNSPLHF
TGCGCCAGCAGCTTGAGGAGCCCAGGGTTTAATTCACCCCTCCACTTT
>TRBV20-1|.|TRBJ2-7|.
CSARGGKYYEQYF
TGCAGTGCTAGAGGGGGGAAGTACTACGAGCAGTACTTC
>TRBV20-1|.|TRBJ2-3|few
CSARPPGLSTDTQYF
TGCAGTGCTAGGCCCCCCGGACTGAGCACAGATACGCAGTATTTT
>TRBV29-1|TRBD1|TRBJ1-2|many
CSVGTGGADYGYTF
TGCAGCGTTGGCACAGGGGGCGCAGACTATGGCTACACCTTC
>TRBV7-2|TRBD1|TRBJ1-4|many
CASSSYLGQSEKLFF
TGTGCCAGCAGCTCCTATTTGGGACAGTCCGAAAAACTGTTTTTT
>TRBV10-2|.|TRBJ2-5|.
CASRRIDSQETQYF
TGCGCCAGCAGACGAATCGACAGTCAAGAGACCCAGTACTTC
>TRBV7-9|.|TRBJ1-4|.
CASSPSHGQPTNEKLFF
TGTGCCAGCAGCCCATCCCATGGACAGCCGACTAATGAAAAACTGTTTTTT
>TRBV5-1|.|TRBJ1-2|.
CASSLNAGANYGYTF
TGCGCCAGCAGCTTAAACGCAGGCGCTAACTATGGCTACACCTTC
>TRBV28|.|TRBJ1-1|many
CASSFGGSRGNTEAFF
TGTGCCAGCAGTTTTGGCGGTAGCAGGGGGAACACTGAAGCTTTCTTT
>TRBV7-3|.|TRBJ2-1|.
CASSQIGEEGFF
TGTGCCAGCAGTCAAATAGGAGAAGAGGGGTTCTTC
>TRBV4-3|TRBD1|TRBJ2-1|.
CASSQGLFGTGSNNEQFF
TGCGCCAGCAGCCAAGGCCTTTTTGGGACAGGGTCTAACAATGAGCAGTTCTTC
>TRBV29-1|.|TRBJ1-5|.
CSVGEGNGLGQPQHF
TGCAGCGTTGGTGAGGGGAACGGTCTTGGACAGCCCCAGCATTTT
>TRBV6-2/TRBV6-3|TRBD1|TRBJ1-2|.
CASNWDSGGNYGYTF
TGTGCCAGCAACTGGGACAGTGGAGGAAACTATGGCTACACCTTC
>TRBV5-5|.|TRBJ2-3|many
CASGDLHADTQYF
TGTGCCAGCGGAGACCTCCATGCAGATACGCAGTATTTT
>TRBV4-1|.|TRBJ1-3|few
CASSQGRAPGNTIYF
TGCGCCAGCAGCCAAGGGAGGGCACCTGGAAACACCATATATTTT
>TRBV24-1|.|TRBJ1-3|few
CATSDWAGIYF
TGTGCCACCAGTGATTGGGCGGGAATATATTTT
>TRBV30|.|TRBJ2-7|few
CAWSVRNEQYF
TGTGCCTGGAGTGTACGGAACGAGCAGTACTTC
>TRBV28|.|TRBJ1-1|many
CASSVHRVVDTEAFF
TGTGCCAGCAGTGTACACAGGGTGGTCGACACTGAAGCTTTCTTT
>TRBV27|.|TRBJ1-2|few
CASSQQGMGYGYTF
TGTGCCAGCAGTCAGCAGGGGATGGGGTATGGCTACACCTTC
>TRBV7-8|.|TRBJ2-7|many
CASSLPGFDYEQYF
TGTGCCAGCAGCCTCCCGGGATTCGACTACGAGCAGTACTTC
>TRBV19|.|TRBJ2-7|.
CASSQVLGNSYEQYF
TGTGCCAGTAGTCAGGTCTTAGGAAACTCCTACGAGCAGTACTTC
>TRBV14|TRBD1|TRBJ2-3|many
CASSPRQGGGTQYF
TGTGCCAGCAGCCCCCGACAGGGGGGAGGTACGCAGTATTTT
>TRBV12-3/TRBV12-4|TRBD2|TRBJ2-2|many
CASSSSGRAGELFF
TGTGCCAGCAGTTCCAGCGGGAGGGCCGGGGAGCTGTTTTTT
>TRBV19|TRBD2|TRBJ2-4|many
CASSIWEGAKNIQYF
TGTGCCAGTAGTATCTGGGAGGGGGCCAAAAACATTCAGTACTTC
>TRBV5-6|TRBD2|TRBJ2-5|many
CASSLDSSGGETQYF
TGTGCCAGCAGCTTGGATTCTAGCGGGGGGGAGACCCAGTACTTC
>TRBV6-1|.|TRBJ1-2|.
CASSGRDAPYGYTF
TGTGCCAGCAGTGGCCGGGACGCTCCCTATGGCTACACCTTC
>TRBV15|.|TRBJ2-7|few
CATSREGGASSYEQYF
TGTGCCACCAGCAGAGAGGGCGGGGCGAGCTCCTACGAGCAGTACTTC
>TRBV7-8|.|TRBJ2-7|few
CASSVGTTAYEQYF
TGTGCCAGCAGCGTCGGGACGACCGCCTACGAGCAGTACTTC
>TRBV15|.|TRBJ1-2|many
CATSRDLATSYTF
TGTGCCACCAGCAGAGATTTAGCAACTAGCTACACCTTC
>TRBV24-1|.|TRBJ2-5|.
CATSARVEETQYF
TGTGCCACCAGTGCTCGGGTAGAAGAGACCCAGTACTTC